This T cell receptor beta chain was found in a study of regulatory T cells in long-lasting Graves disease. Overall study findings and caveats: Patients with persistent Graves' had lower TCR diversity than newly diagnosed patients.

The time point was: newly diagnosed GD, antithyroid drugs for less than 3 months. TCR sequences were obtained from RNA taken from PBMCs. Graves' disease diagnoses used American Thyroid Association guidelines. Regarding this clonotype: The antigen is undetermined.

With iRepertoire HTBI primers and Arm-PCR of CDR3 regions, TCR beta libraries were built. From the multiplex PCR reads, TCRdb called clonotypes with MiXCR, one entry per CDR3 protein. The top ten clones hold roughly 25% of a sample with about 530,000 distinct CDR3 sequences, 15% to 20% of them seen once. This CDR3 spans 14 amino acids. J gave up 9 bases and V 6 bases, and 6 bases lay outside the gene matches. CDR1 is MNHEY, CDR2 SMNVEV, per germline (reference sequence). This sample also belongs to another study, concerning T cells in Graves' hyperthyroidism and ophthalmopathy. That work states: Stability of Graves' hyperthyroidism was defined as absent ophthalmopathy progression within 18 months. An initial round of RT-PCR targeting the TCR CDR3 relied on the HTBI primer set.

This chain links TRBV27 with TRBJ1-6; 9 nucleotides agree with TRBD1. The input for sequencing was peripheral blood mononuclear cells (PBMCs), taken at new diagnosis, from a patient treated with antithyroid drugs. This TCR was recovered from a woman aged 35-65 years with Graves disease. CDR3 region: CASRGTGGVSPLHF. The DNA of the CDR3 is TGTGCCAGCAGGGGAACAGGGGGCGTTTCACCCCTCCACTTT.